Sequencing of this TCR beta chain was carried out in a study of cytomegalovirus exposure and HLA in healthy donors. Primers included in the PCR were 60 Vbeta and 13 Jbeta primers. Libraries were prepared by immunoSEQ multiplex PCR; TCRdb keeps only in-frame clonotypes and omits some of them. Among 60,000 to 75,000 clones listed, roughly 67% were seen once. With respect to this clone: Antigen specificity is unknown.

V was pared by 0 bases and J by 0 bases, with 6 bases of the junction left unmatched. The CDR3 is 18 amino acids. CDR1 is SGDLS and CDR2 is YYNGEE in the germline V gene. General study points: Beyond CMV serostatus, there was no information to go on about immune exposure.

This receptor was identified in a man aged 45-65 years in good health and CMV-seronegative. The sequenced material came from PBMCs. This chain links TRBV9 with TRBJ2-7, with 13 nucleotides matching TRBD2. As DNA, the CDR3 is TGTGCCAGCAGCGTAGGGACTAGCGGGGGCCGAAACTCCTACGAGCAGTACTTC. As protein: CASSVGTSGGRNSYEQYF.